The sequence of this TCR beta chain was determined in a study of T-cell memory formation after mild COVID-19. Across the study: TCR clusters showed largely donor specificity.

Each CDR3 protein gets one entry after TCRdb re-called the 5' RACE reads with MiXCR. The sample records about 470,000 distinct CDR3 sequences, around 25% being singletons. V gave up 1 base and J gave up 6 bases; unmatched junction bases: 4. Germline V gene sequence: CDR1 SGHNT, CDR2 YYREEE (reference sequence). The CDR3 is made up of 15 amino acids. About this clonotype: The antigen is undetermined.

Study results and caveats: The CD4+ clones that contracted clustered mainly within CM and EM, and the CD8+ clones concentrated in EMRA. Within pre-infection memory, some responding clones were found, suggesting cross-reactive memory joined. Whether day 37 second-wave clones are SARS-CoV-2-specific was not confirmed.

Sequenced sample: PBMCs or a T cell subset sorted from them (not recorded which). The sequence came from an adult woman who had mild COVID-19 (a few samples of this study predate the infection). Cell type and time point are not known. The gene calls are TRBV5-4 and TRBJ2-3; TRBD1 agrees at 11 bases. Here the CDR3 DNA reads TGTGCCAGCAGCTTGCCCCGGGACAGGGGGGATACGCAGTATTTT. This sequence encodes CASSLPRDRGDTQYF. The whole variable domain, remainder taken from reference TRBV5-4 and TRBJ2-3, is ETGVTQSPTHLIKTRGQQVTLRCSSQSGHNTVSWYQQALGQGPQFIFQYYREEENGRGNFPPRFSGLQFPNYSSELNVNALELDDSALYLCASSLPRDRGDTQYFGPGTRLTVL.